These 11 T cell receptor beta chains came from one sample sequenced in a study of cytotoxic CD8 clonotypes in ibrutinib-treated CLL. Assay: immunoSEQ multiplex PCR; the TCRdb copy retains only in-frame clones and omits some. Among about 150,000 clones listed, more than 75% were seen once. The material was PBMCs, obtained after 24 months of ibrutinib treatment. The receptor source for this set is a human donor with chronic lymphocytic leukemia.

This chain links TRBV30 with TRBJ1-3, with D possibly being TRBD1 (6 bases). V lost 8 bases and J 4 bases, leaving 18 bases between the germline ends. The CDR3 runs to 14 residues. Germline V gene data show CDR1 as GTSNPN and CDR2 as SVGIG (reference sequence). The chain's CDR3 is CARADQGLGNTIYF. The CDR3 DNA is TGTGCCAGGGCCGACCAGGGGTTGGGAAACACCATATATTTT.

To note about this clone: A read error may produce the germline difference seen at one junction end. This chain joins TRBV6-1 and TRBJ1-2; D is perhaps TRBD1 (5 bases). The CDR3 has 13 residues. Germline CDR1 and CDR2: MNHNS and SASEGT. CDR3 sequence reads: CASSELGRDRPNF. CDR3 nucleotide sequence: TGTGCCAGCAGTGAATTAGGCAGGGACCGCCCCAACTTC.

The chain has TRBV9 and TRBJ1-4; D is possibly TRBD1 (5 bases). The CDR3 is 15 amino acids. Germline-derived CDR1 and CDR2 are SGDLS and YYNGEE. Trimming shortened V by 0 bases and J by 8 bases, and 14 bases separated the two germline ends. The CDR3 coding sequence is TGTGCCAGCAGCGTAGCTCTGGAGGCAGGGGAAAAACTGTTTTTT. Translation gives CASSVALEAGEKLFF. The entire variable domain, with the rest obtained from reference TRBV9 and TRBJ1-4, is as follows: DSGVTQTPKHLITATGQRVTLRCSPRSGDLSVYWYQQSLDQGLQFLIQYYNGEERAKGNILERFSAQQFPDLHSELNLSSLELGDSALYFCASSVALEAGEKLFFGSGTQLSVL.

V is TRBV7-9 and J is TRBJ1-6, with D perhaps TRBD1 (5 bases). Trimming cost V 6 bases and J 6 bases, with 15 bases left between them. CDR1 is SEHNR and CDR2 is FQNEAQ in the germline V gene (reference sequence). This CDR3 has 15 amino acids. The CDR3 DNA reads TGTGCCAGCAGTCCCCACGGGGGTTCTAATTCACCCCTCCACTTT. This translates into CASSPHGGSNSPLHF. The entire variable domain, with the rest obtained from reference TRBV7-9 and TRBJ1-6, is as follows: DTGVSQNPRHKITKRGQNVTFRCDPISEHNRLYWYRQTLGQGPEFLTYFQNEAQLEKSRLLSDRFSAERPKGSFSTLEIQRTEQGDSAMYLCASSPHGGSNSPLHFGNGTRLTVT.

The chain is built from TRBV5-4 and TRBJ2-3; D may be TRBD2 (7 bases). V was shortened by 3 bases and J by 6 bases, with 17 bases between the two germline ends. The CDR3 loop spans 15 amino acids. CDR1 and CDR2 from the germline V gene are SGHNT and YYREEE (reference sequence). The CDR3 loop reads CASSSEGGARDTQYF. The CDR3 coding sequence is TGTGCCAGCAGCTCGGAAGGGGGGGCGAGGGATACGCAGTATTTT. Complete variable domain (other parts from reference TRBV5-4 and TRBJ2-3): ETGVTQSPTHLIKTRGQQVTLRCSSQSGHNTVSWYQQALGQGPQFIFQYYREEENGRGNFPPRFSGLQFPNYSSELNVNALELDDSALYLCASSSEGGARDTQYFGPGTRLTVL.

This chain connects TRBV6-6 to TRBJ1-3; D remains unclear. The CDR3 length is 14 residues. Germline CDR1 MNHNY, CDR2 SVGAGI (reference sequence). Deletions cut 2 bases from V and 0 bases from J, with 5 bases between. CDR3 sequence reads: CASSYDSSGNTIYF. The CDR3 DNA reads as TGTGCCAGCAGTTACGACTCCTCTGGAAACACCATATATTTT.

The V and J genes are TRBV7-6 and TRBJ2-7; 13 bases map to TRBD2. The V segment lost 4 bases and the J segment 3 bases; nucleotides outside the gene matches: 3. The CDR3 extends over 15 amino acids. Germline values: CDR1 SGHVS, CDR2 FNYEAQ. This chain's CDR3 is CASSSRTSGSYEQYF. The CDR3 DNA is TGTGCCAGCAGCTCCCGGACTAGCGGGAGCTACGAGCAGTACTTC.

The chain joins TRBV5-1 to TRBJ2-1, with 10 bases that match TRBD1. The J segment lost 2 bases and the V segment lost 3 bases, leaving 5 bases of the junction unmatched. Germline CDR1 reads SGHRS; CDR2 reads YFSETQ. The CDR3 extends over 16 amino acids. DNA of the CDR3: TGCGCCAGCAGCTGGGGGACAGGGGCGGCCTACAATGAGCAGTTCTTC. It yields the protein CASSWGTGAAYNEQFF.

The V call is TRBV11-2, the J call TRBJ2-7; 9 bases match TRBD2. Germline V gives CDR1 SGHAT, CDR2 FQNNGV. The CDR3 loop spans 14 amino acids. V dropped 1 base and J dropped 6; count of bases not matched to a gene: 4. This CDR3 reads CASSLGLAVREQYF. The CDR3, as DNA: TGTGCCAGCAGCTTAGGACTAGCGGTCCGCGAGCAGTACTTC.

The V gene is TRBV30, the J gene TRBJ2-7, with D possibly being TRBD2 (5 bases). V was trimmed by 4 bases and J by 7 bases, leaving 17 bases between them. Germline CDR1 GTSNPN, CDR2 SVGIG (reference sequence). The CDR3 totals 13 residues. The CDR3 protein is CAWNPGTTGEQYF. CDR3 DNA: TGTGCCTGGAACCCGGGTACCACGGGGGAGCAGTACTTC.

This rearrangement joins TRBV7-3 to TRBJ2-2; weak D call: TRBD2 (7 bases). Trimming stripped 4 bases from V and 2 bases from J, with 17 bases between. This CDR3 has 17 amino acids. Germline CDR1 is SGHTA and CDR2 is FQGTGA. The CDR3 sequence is CASSSTPRGPNTGELFF. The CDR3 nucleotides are TGTGCCAGCAGCTCCACCCCGCGGGGGCCTAACACCGGGGAGCTGTTTTTT.